A single sample is the source of the 14 T cell receptor beta chains below, sequenced in a study of breast tumors, draining lymph nodes, adjacent tissues. Samples came from axillary lymph nodes draining the breast cancer. TCRdb ran MiXCR on the multiplex PCR reads and lists one entry per CDR3 protein. The repertoire holds under 250,000 distinct CDR3 sequences, with about 34% as singletons. Sequencing was carried out using axillary lymph node tissue. These TCRs come from a female donor with breast cancer. Some clones in this sample may be carry-over from other donors' samples.

The chain is built from TRBV2 and TRBJ1-1, with D tentatively TRBD1 (5 bases). CDR1 SNHLY and CDR2 FYNNEI come from the germline V gene. The V end was cut by 6 bases, the J end by 4 bases, with 18 bases between. The CDR3 is made up of 15 amino acids. The CDR3 sequence: CASSHQRTGGTEAFF. Here the CDR3 DNA reads TGTGCCAGCAGCCATCAGAGGACCGGGGGCACTGAAGCTTTCTTT.

This clonotype was detected a few times. This chain joins TRBV7-2 and TRBJ1-1; 8 bases align to TRBD1. V gave up 4 bases and J gave up 4 bases; unmatched junction bases: 2. This CDR3 has 13 amino acids. Germline CDR1 reads SGHTA; CDR2 reads FQGNSA. The CDR3 nucleotides are TGTGCCAGCAGCTGGACAGGGAGCACTGAAGCTTTCTTT. This codes for CASSWTGSTEAFF.

Remarks on this clonotype: Mismatch with germline at one junction end may stem from a read error. The gene calls are TRBV5-1 and TRBJ1-5; a weak D match, TRBD1 (5 bases). The CDR3 has 16 residues. Germline-derived CDR1 and CDR2 are SGHRS and YFSETQ. CDR3 nucleotides: TGCGCTAGCAGCTTGGGCGCGGGGGGAGGCAATCAGCCCCGGCATTTT. It yields the protein CASSLGAGGGNQPRHF.

Comments on this clonotype: Given a much more abundant clone one base away, this may be a read error. The J gene is TRBJ1-1, the V gene TRBV7-3; weak D call: TRBD1 (6 bases). Deletions cut 4 bases from V and 0 bases from J, with 6 bases between. This CDR3 comprises 13 residues. Germline assignment: CDR1 SGHTA and CDR2 FQGTGA. CDR3 in amino acids: CASSSGVNTEAFF. Written as DNA, the CDR3 is TGTGCCAGCAGCTCAGGGGTGAACACTGAAGCTTTCTTT. Supplemented by reference TRBV7-3 and TRBJ1-1, the full variable domain reads GAGVSQTPSNKVTEKGKYVELRCDPISGHTALYWYRQSLGQGPEFLIYFQGTGAADDSGLPNDRFFAVRPEGSVSTLKIQRTERGDSAVYLCASSSGVNTEAFFGQGTRLTVV.

This clonotype was seen at least ten times. This chain joins TRBV29-1 and TRBJ2-1, with 8 nucleotides matching TRBD2. With V trimmed by 2 bases and J by 6 bases, 6 bases remained unmatched. The CDR3 extends over 14 amino acids. From germline, CDR1 is SQVTM and CDR2 ANQGSEA. The CDR3 loop is CSVENPAGVNEQFF. The CDR3 DNA reads TGCAGCGTTGAAAACCCAGCGGGAGTCAATGAGCAGTTCTTC.

This clonotype occurred many times. The chain couples TRBV11-3 to TRBJ1-4; the match to TRBD1 covers 8 bases. J gave up 4 bases and V 2 bases, and 6 bases lay outside the gene matches. The germline gives CDR1 SGHNT, CDR2 YENEEA. This CDR3 region has 16 residues. CDR3 loop: CASSLQGTGNNEKLFF. DNA for the CDR3: TGTGCCAGCAGCTTACAAGGGACAGGAAATAATGAAAAACTGTTTTTT.

This clonotype occurred many times. The chain recombines TRBV5-5 with TRBJ2-5; TRBD2 agrees at 12 bases. Losses at the gene ends were 0 bases for V and 9 bases for J; bases not matched to a gene: 6. Germline V CDR1 and CDR2: SGHKS, YYEKEE (reference sequence). This CDR3 region has 15 residues. The CDR3 bases are TGTGCCAGCAGCTTGGGTCGACTAGCGGGAGCCTCCCAGTACTTC. This gives the protein CASSLGRLAGASQYF.

The table lists this clonotype with many counts. This chain uses TRBV6-2 or TRBV6-3 with TRBJ2-5, with 7 positions matching TRBD1. The V and J ends lost 2 bases and 2 bases, in that order; junction bases with no gene match: 11. The germline V gene has CDR1 MNHEY and CDR2 SVGEGT. The CDR3 loop spans 17 amino acids. DNA of the CDR3: TGTGCCAGCAGTTACGCAAACCCGGGACAGCATCAAGAGACCCAGTACTTC. Its translation: CASSYANPGQHQETQYF.

This clonotype was seen ten or more times. V is TRBV30 and J is TRBJ2-1; D unresolved. CDR3 length: 12 residues. The V end was cut by 6 bases, the J end by 6 bases, with 12 bases between. Germline CDR1 reads GTSNPN; CDR2 reads SVGIG (reference sequence). CDR3 DNA sequence: TGTGCCTGCCACGGCCCTCTCAATGAGCAGTTCTTC. Protein: CACHGPLNEQFF.

This clonotype was counted between two and nine times. A read error may produce the germline difference seen at one junction end. The genes are TRBV6-6 and TRBJ1-5; no firm D call. CDR3 length: 15 amino acids. CDR1 is MNHNY and CDR2 is SVGAGI in the germline V gene (reference sequence). The CDR3 DNA reads as TGTGCCAGCAGTCACTCGAGCGAAGGCTCTCAGCCCCAGCATTTT. Amino acids: CASSHSSEGSQPQHF.

This clonotype was counted at least ten times. The gene calls are TRBV2 and TRBJ2-1; weak D call: TRBD2 (5 bases). V lost 4 bases and J 3 bases, leaving 7 bases between the germline ends. The CDR3 totals 13 residues. Germline CDR1 SNHLY, CDR2 FYNNEI. The CDR3 protein is CASSGTFYNEQFF. The CDR3 DNA reads as TGTGCCAGCAGTGGGACTTTCTACAATGAGCAGTTCTTC. Variable domain in full (rest from reference TRBV2 and TRBJ2-1): EPEVTQTPSHQVTQMGQEVILRCVPISNHLYFYWYRQILGQKVEFLVSFYNNEISEKSEIFDDQFSVERPDGSNFTLKIRSTKLEDSAMYFCASSGTFYNEQFFGPGTRLTVL.

This sequence joins TRBV27 and TRBJ1-2; a weak D match, TRBD1 (6 bases). The CDR3 is 15 residues long. V lost 2 bases and J 2 bases, leaving 12 bases between the germline ends. From germline, CDR1 is MNHEY and CDR2 SMNVEV (reference sequence). The DNA for the CDR3 is TGTGCCAGCAGTTTAGGGCCCAGGGGAAACTATGGCTACACCTTC. Its translation: CASSLGPRGNYGYTF.

At least ten counts were recorded for this clonotype. This chain links TRBV12-3 or TRBV12-4 with TRBJ2-1; 11 bases fit TRBD2. This CDR3 is 19 amino acids long. Trimming removed 3 bases from V and 5 bases from J; junction bases left unmatched: 15. CDR3 bases: TGTGCCAGCAGTTTGCGAGGGTTTGGATCGACTAGCGGGAACAATGAGCAGTTCTTC. Translating gives CASSLRGFGSTSGNNEQFF.

As to this clonotype: Compared with germline, one end of the junction differs, possibly owing to a read error. The chain recombines TRBV20-1 with TRBJ2-4; 7 nucleotides match TRBD2. The CDR3 runs to 14 residues. Germline V gene data show CDR1 as DFQATT and CDR2 as SNEGSKA (reference sequence). CDR3 coding DNA: TGCGGTGCTAGAGAGGTCGGCGGGAGAAACATTCAGTACTTC. It encodes CGAREVGGRNIQYF.